This T cell receptor (beta chain) was identified in a study of shared clonotypes between healthy human individuals. The length of the CDR3 is 14 residues. Looked up from germline, CDR1 is MNHNS and CDR2 is SASEGT. The V gene end was trimmed by 5 bases and the J gene end by 4 bases; junction bases not matched to a gene: 8. Profiling relied on immunoSEQ multiplex PCR, and the TCRdb table lists in-frame clones only, not all of them. The data show 1.6 million or so clones, with approximately 97% seen just once and 1% to 1.5% held by the top ten. Every donor, a Caucasian adult, lived in Nashville, Tennessee. Partitioning of CD4+ cells yielded a CD45RA+ naive subset and a CD45RA-negative memory subset.

Sequencing used naive CD4+ T cells sorted from blood. As to subset: CD45RA+ positively selected. The rearrangement uses TRBV6-1 and TRBJ2-7, with 7 bases that match TRBD1. The receptor was isolated from a young man in good health. CDR3 loop: CASSLARGRYEQYF. CDR3 nucleotides: TGTGCCAGCAGTTTGGCTAGGGGGCGGTACGAGCAGTACTTC.